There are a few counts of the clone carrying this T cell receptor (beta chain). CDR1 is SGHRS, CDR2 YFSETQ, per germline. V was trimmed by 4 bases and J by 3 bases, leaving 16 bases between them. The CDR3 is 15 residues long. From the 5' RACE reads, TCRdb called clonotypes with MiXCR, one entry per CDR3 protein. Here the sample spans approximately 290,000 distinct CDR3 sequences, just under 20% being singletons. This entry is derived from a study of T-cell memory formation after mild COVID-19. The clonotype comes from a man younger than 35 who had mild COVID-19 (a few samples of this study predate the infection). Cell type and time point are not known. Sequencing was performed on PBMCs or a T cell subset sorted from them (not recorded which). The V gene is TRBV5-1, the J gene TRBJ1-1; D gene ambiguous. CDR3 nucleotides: TGCGCCAGCAGCCCACTTGGGATATTGGACACTGAAGCTTTCTTT. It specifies CASSPLGILDTEAFF.